The 14 T cell receptor beta chains given below trace back to one sample, sequenced in a study of T cells in Graves' hyperthyroidism and ophthalmopathy. Using RNA transcripts as the source, TCR beta CDR3 regions were amplified. When the TCR CDR3 underwent first-round RT-PCR, the HTBI primer set was used. TCRdb independently ran MiXCR on the multiplex PCR reads; one entry per CDR3 protein. The sample lists some 98,000 distinct CDR3 sequences, approximately 39% occurring once. Source material: peripheral blood or thyroid tissue (not recorded which). The receptors originated from a woman in her twenties or thirties with Graves' hyperthyroidism.

The chain carries TRBV24-1 and TRBJ2-6; D possibly corresponds to TRBD2 (6 bases). The length of the CDR3 is 16 residues. Germline V gives CDR1 KGHDR, CDR2 SFDVKD. The germline V and J ends were trimmed by 3 bases and 0 bases, with 8 bases remaining between them. This chain's CDR3 is CATSDRDSSGANVLTF. The CDR3 nucleotides read TGTGCCACCAGTGATAGGGACTCCTCTGGGGCCAACGTCCTGACTTTC.

This clonotype was seen repeatedly, ten times or more. The J gene is TRBJ1-1, the V gene TRBV7-2; a weak D match, TRBD1 (5 bases). The germline CDR1 and CDR2 sequences are SGHTA and FQGNSA. V lost 3 bases, J lost 8 bases, and 19 bases lay in between. The CDR3 is 15 residues long. CDR3 nucleotides: TGTGCCAGCAGCTTCCGGGACGTAGAAAAGACCGAAGCTTTCTTT. The encoded protein is CASSFRDVEKTEAFF.

Of note for this clonotype: The germline gene is not matched at one end of the junction; a read error may be the cause. The CDR3 spells CASSLASSF. The CDR3, as DNA: TGTGCCAGCAGCTTGGCCAGCAGTTTT. The rearrangement uses TRBV5-6 and TRBJ1-5; D gene unclear. The CDR3 extends over 9 amino acids. The V gene's germline CDR1 is SGHDT and CDR2 YYEEEE.

This clonotype was detected ten times or more. The CDR3 loop reads CASSVIGPRNYGYTF. The CDR3, as DNA: TGTGCCAGCAGTGTGATAGGCCCAAGGAACTATGGCTACACCTTC. The V gene is TRBV2, the J gene TRBJ1-2; D call uncertain. Germline V gene data show CDR1 as SNHLY and CDR2 as FYNNEI. There are 15 residues in the CDR3. Trimming pared 4 bases from V and 2 bases from J, leaving 14 bases between.

At least ten counts were recorded for this clonotype. V gene TRBV7-2 combines with J gene TRBJ2-7; 11 nucleotides line up with TRBD2. V gave up 6 bases and J gave up 9 bases; unmatched junction bases: 7. The CDR3 spans 13 residues. Germline V CDR1 and CDR2: SGHTA, FQGNSA. The CDR3 loop reads CASSLTSGSGQYF. CDR3 nucleotides: TGTGCCAGCAGTTTAACTAGCGGGAGCGGGCAGTACTTC.

At least ten counts were recorded for this clonotype. The chain is built from TRBV11-2 and TRBJ2-2; either TRBD1 or TRBD2 may supply D (5 bases each). Trimming removed 3 bases from V and 4 bases from J, with 15 bases in between. The V gene's germline CDR1 is SGHAT and CDR2 FQNNGV. The CDR3 spans 16 residues. CDR3 region: CASSFGASVVTGELFF. The CDR3 coding sequence is TGTGCCAGCAGCTTCGGGGCGTCGGTTGTCACCGGGGAGCTGTTTTTT.

Comment on this clonotype: Being one base from a much bigger clone, this may be a read error. This chain joins TRBV12-3 or TRBV12-4 and TRBJ2-2; TRBD2 matches at 9 bases. The length of the CDR3 is 15 residues. For the CDR3, the DNA is TGTGCCAGCAAGCCCGGACTAGCGAACACCGGGGGGCTGTTTTTT. Encoded protein: CASKPGLANTGGLFF.

This clonotype has at least ten counts. The V and J genes are TRBV15 and TRBJ2-7, with D perhaps matching TRBD1 (5 bases). The CDR3 has 15 residues. Trimming removed 0 bases from V and 5 bases from J, with 14 bases in between. Germline V gene data show CDR1 as LNHNV and CDR2 as YYDKDF (reference sequence). The CDR3 coding sequence is TGTGCCACCAGCAGAGATATAGGGGTTGTGGACGAGCAGTACTTC. This codes for CATSRDIGVVDEQYF.

This chain joins TRBV20-1 and TRBJ2-5, with 7 bases fitting TRBD2. CDR1 is DFQATT and CDR2 is SNEGSKA in the germline V gene (reference sequence). V was pared by 6 bases and J by 5 bases, with 6 bases of the junction left unmatched. The CDR3 extends over 12 amino acids. The CDR3 DNA sequence: TGCAGTGCAGAAGCGGGACGGGAGACCCAGTACTTC. It is translated as CSAEAGRETQYF.

This clonotype was counted a single time. As the CDR3 is not closed by the conserved phenylalanine or tryptophan, this likely results from a read error. The chain carries TRBV28 and TRBJ2-7, with D uncertain. Germline lookup yields CDR1 MDHEN and CDR2 SYDVKM. This CDR3 has 14 residues. V was cut by 3 bases and J by 0 bases, with 9 bases left in between. CDR3 DNA sequence: TGTGCCAGCAGTTTGGGCGGAAACTCCTACGAGCAGTACCTC. This gives the protein CASSLGGNSYEQYL.

This clonotype was recorded many times. The rearrangement links TRBV4-1 to TRBJ1-3; 7 bases map to TRBD1. V was clipped by 5 bases and J by 4 bases; unmatched bases: 5. The CDR3 has 14 residues. The germline V gene has CDR1 MGHRA and CDR2 YSYEKL. This CDR3 is CASSDRVKGNTIYF. In nucleotides, the CDR3 is TGCGCCAGCAGCGACAGGGTAAAGGGAAACACCATATATTTT.

At least ten counts were recorded for this clonotype. The chain couples TRBV6-6 to TRBJ2-7; the match to TRBD1 covers 8 bases. Per the germline V gene, CDR1 is MNHNY and CDR2 is SVGAGI (reference sequence). The junction had 5 bases not matched to a gene; V was cut back by 6 bases and J by 4 bases. This CDR3 is 13 amino acids long. Written as DNA, the CDR3 is TGTGCCAGCAGAAGACAGGGGCAGTACGAGCAGTACTTC. It specifies CASRRQGQYEQYF.

This clonotype qualifies as medium-sized. The chain combines TRBV15 with TRBJ2-5; no reliable D call. The length of the CDR3 is 13 residues. V lost 8 bases to trimming and J lost 1 base, with 11 bases between them. From germline, CDR1 is LNHNV and CDR2 YYDKDF (reference sequence). The CDR3 DNA follows: TGTGCCACCGGCCGAGGCTTCCAAGAGACCCAGTACTTC. This translates into CATGRGFQETQYF.

At least ten counts were recorded for this clonotype. The rearrangement uses TRBV11-1 and TRBJ1-1; possibly TRBD1 for D (6 bases). The ends were cut back, 2 bases at V and 5 bases at J, with 12 bases in the middle. The CDR3 contains 14 residues. In germline, CDR1 is SGHAT, CDR2 FQDESV (reference sequence). The CDR3 spells CASSLIQGGTEAFF. In DNA, the CDR3 is TGTGCCAGCAGCTTAATACAGGGCGGAACTGAAGCTTTCTTT.